The 2 T cell receptor beta chains given below trace back to one sample, sequenced in a study of technical replicates of blood from a handful of donors. Repertoires were generated with immunoSEQ multiplex PCR, while TCRdb's copy carries only in-frame clones and drops some. The table records about 100,000 clones, roughly 95% of them present only once. Sample: T cells isolated from PBMCs. These receptors were collected from a human donor in good health.

The V and J genes are TRBV9 and TRBJ2-7; 9 nucleotides match TRBD2. Looked up from germline, CDR1 is SGDLS and CDR2 is YYNGEE. V lost 2 bases and J lost 2; bases outside the gene matches: 5. The CDR3 is 15 residues long. The CDR3 here is CASSVSGRSPYEQYF. CDR3 nucleotide sequence: TGTGCCAGCAGCGTTAGCGGGAGATCCCCCTACGAGCAGTACTTC.

This clone has only a few counts. The rearrangement uses TRBV5-8 and TRBJ1-1; D uncertain. The CDR3 runs to 15 residues. The V and J ends lost 0 bases and 0 bases respectively, with 9 bases between them. Germline V CDR1 and CDR2: SGHTS, YDEGEE. CDR3 in DNA: TGTGCCAGCAGCTTGGTCCTCTCTCTGAACACTGAAGCTTTCTTT. It encodes CASSLVLSLNTEAFF. The full variable domain, with the rest looked up from reference TRBV5-8 and TRBJ1-1, is EAGVTQSPTHLIKTRGQQATLRCSPISGHTSVYWYQQALGLGLQFLLWYDEGEERNRGNFPPRFSGRQFPNYSSELNVNALELEDSALYLCASSLVLSLNTEAFFGQGTRLTVV.